These 22 T cell receptor beta chains share one sample of origin, sequenced in a study of cytomegalovirus exposure and HLA in healthy donors. PCR primers comprised 60 Vbeta and 13 Jbeta primers. Repertoires were generated with immunoSEQ multiplex PCR, while TCRdb's copy carries only in-frame clones and drops some. The ten most abundant clones cover 15% to 20% of a sample with just under 65,000 clones. Source material: PBMCs. Receptors originate from a boy younger than 18 in good health and CMV-seronegative.

This chain links TRBV15 with TRBJ2-3, with no clear D. The germline CDR1 and CDR2 sequences are LNHNV and YYDKDF (reference sequence). The CDR3 is 14 residues long. Trimming took off 3 bases at V and 2 bases at J, with 9 bases between the two ends. Here the CDR3 reads CATSSYQDTDTQYF. The DNA of the CDR3 is TGTGCCACCAGCAGCTACCAGGACACAGATACGCAGTATTTT. Looking up the rest from reference TRBV15 and TRBJ2-3 gives the full variable domain: DAMVIQNPRYQVTQFGKPVTLSCSQTLNHNVMYWYQQKSSQAPKLLFHYYDKDFNNEADTPDNFQSRRPNTSFCFLDIRSPGLGDTAMYLCATSSYQDTDTQYFGPGTRLTVL.

This rearrangement joins TRBV19 to TRBJ1-1; 8 nucleotides line up with TRBD1. The CDR3 totals 18 residues. Germline V gene sequence: CDR1 LNHDA, CDR2 SQIVND (reference sequence). The V and J ends lost 5 bases and 1 base, in that order; junction bases with no gene match: 15. CDR3 bases: TGTGCCAGTAGTCCCTCCTGGACAGGGCGCCTCGAGAACACTGAAGCTTTCTTT. Translation gives CASSPSWTGRLENTEAFF.

This chain joins TRBV4-2 and TRBJ1-2, with 12 bases aligning to TRBD1. This CDR3 has 16 amino acids. After removal of 3 bases from V and 4 bases from J, the junction contained 6 bases not matched to a gene. Germline V lookup: CDR1 LGHNA, CDR2 YNFKEQ. The DNA for the CDR3 is TGTGCCAGCAGCCAGGGACAGGGGGCAAACGGCTATGGCTACACCTTC. Translating gives CASSQGQGANGYGYTF.

The chain employs TRBV4-2 and TRBJ1-3; 9 bases map to TRBD1. Germline CDR1 LGHNA, CDR2 YNFKEQ. V lost 0 bases to trimming and J lost 2 bases; unmatched junction nucleotides: 8. This CDR3 region has 18 residues. The CDR3 here is CASSQDDQQGATGNTIYF. In DNA, the CDR3 is TGTGCCAGCAGCCAAGATGACCAACAGGGGGCAACTGGAAACACCATATATTTT.

The J gene is TRBJ1-2, the V gene TRBV6-6; 11 bases line up with TRBD1. This CDR3 is 14 amino acids long. Germline CDR1 MNHNY, CDR2 SVGAGI (reference sequence). V shed 5 bases, J shed 7 bases, and the junction held 6 bases outside the gene matches. CDR3 sequence reads: CASSLQDRGLGYTF. CDR3 nucleotide sequence: TGTGCCAGCAGTCTTCAGGACAGGGGGCTTGGCTACACCTTC.

The rearrangement joins TRBV7-9 to TRBJ2-5; the match to TRBD2 covers 9 bases. The DNA end favors TRBJ2-7, so the J call may be wrong. The CDR3 runs 13 residues. Germline V gives CDR1 SEHNR, CDR2 FQNEAQ (reference sequence). CDR3 sequence (DNA): TGTGCCAGCAGTAGCGGGGGCTCCTACGAGCAGTACTTC. Translated, it gives CASSSGGSYEQYF.

The chain links TRBV4-1 to TRBJ1-1; D unresolved. Trimming stripped 8 bases from V and 3 bases from J, with 7 bases between. This CDR3 comprises 11 residues. Germline V gives CDR1 MGHRA, CDR2 YSYEKL. CDR3 sequence (DNA): TGCGCCAGCTCCCGGGACACTGAAGCTTTCTTT. Translating gives CASSRDTEAFF.

The gene calls are TRBV2 and TRBJ2-7; TRBD2 aligns across 13 bases. Germline CDR1 SNHLY, CDR2 FYNNEI. With V trimmed by 9 bases and J by 2 bases, 1 base remained unmatched. This CDR3 comprises 13 residues. The CDR3 protein is CARGLAGAYEQYF. The CDR3 DNA sequence: TGTGCCAGAGGACTAGCGGGAGCCTACGAGCAGTACTTC.

The chain uses TRBV4-1 and TRBJ1-4; 9 nucleotides line up with TRBD1. This CDR3 spans 16 amino acids. CDR1 is MGHRA and CDR2 is YSYEKL in the germline V gene. The trim removed 3 bases at V and 4 bases at J, leaving 6 bases unmatched. The CDR3 sequence is CASSQPGQGNNEKLFF. The CDR3 DNA reads as TGCGCCAGCAGCCAGCCCGGACAGGGGAATAATGAAAAACTGTTTTTT.

The chain links TRBV2 to TRBJ1-2; D call uncertain. CDR1 and CDR2 from the germline V gene are SNHLY and FYNNEI. Trimming removed 3 bases from V and 0 bases from J, with 8 bases in between. The CDR3 covers 14 residues. The CDR3 DNA is TGTGCCAGCAGTGAGGTACGAGCTAACTATGGCTACACCTTC. This codes for CASSEVRANYGYTF.

The chain carries TRBV6-1 and TRBJ2-4; a possible D gene is TRBD2 (5 bases). Germline CDR1 MNHNS, CDR2 SASEGT. The CDR3 loop spans 11 amino acids. Between the trimmed V and J ends, which lost 10 bases and 16 bases, there was a span of 20 bases. CDR3 in amino acids: CATDFSKLVYF. For the CDR3, the DNA is TGTGCCACTGATTTCTCAAAACTAGTTTACTTC.

The V and J genes are TRBV7-6 and TRBJ1-5, with D possibly matching TRBD1 (5 bases). The germline V and J ends were trimmed by 5 bases and 5 bases, with 13 bases remaining between them. Germline-derived CDR1 and CDR2 are SGHVS and FNYEAQ. The CDR3 loop spans 14 amino acids. CDR3 in amino acids: CASSPGDGYQPQHF. The CDR3 DNA reads as TGTGCCAGCAGCCCGGGGGACGGCTATCAGCCCCAGCATTTT.

The chain employs TRBV6-5 and TRBJ1-2; D is possibly TRBD1 (5 bases). The germline V gene has CDR1 MNHEY and CDR2 SVGAGI. Trimming removed 2 bases from V and 8 bases from J, with 18 bases in between. This CDR3 spans 15 amino acids. CDR3 region: CASSYNRDGGVGYTF. In nucleotides, the CDR3 is TGTGCCAGCAGTTACAACAGAGATGGGGGGGTCGGCTACACCTTC.

This rearrangement joins TRBV7-2 to TRBJ1-2, with 8 bases aligning to TRBD1. Germline-derived CDR1 and CDR2 are SGHTA and FQGNSA. Germline trimming cut 6 bases from V and 4 bases from J; bases unmatched to any gene: 7. The CDR3 runs 14 residues. The CDR3 coding sequence is TGTGCCAGCAGAGAGACAGGGGAGCTCTATGGCTACACCTTC. Its protein product is CASRETGELYGYTF.

The chain couples TRBV6-6 to TRBJ1-3, with unresolved D. Germline lookup yields CDR1 MNHNY and CDR2 SVGAGI (reference sequence). The CDR3 runs 16 residues. With 0 bases removed from V and 2 bases from J, the gap between germline ends came to 11 bases. This CDR3 reads CASSYSPWQAGNTIYF. CDR3 coding DNA: TGTGCCAGCAGTTACTCCCCTTGGCAGGCTGGAAACACCATATATTTT.

V and J are TRBV5-6 and TRBJ2-1, with 9 bases identical to TRBD1. The CDR3 runs to 17 residues. From germline, CDR1 is SGHDT and CDR2 YYEEEE. The ends lost 2 bases at V and 4 bases at J; junction bases unmatched: 10. CDR3 sequence reads: CASSLSGTGSGYNEQFF. The CDR3 DNA sequence: TGTGCCAGCAGCTTATCCGGGACAGGGTCTGGGTACAATGAGCAGTTCTTC.

The chain uses TRBV5-4 and TRBJ2-1; TRBD2 agrees at 7 bases. The CDR3 consists of 17 residues. The germline gives CDR1 SGHNT, CDR2 YYREEE (reference sequence). V shed 1 base, J shed 2 bases, and the junction held 9 bases outside the gene matches. CDR3 region: CASSLFGRGRAYNEQFF. For the CDR3, the DNA is TGTGCCAGCAGCTTGTTTGGCCGCGGGAGAGCCTACAATGAGCAGTTCTTC.

This chain uses TRBV7-2 with TRBJ2-6; D is perhaps TRBD2 (6 bases). The CDR3 consists of 16 residues. From germline, CDR1 is SGHTA and CDR2 FQGNSA. Trimming took 5 bases from V and 0 from J, leaving 11 bases between them. CDR3 DNA: TGTGCCAGCAGCCGAGTGGGGGGCTCTGGGGCCAACGTCCTGACTTTC. Protein product: CASSRVGGSGANVLTF.

The chain recombines TRBV6-6 with TRBJ2-1; a possible D gene is TRBD1 (6 bases). V was shortened by 2 bases and J by 10 bases, with 9 bases between the two germline ends. CDR3 length: 12 residues. Germline CDR1 MNHNY, CDR2 SVGAGI (reference sequence). CDR3 sequence: CASSYTQGEQFF. CDR3 sequence (DNA): TGTGCCAGCAGTTACACCCAGGGGGAGCAGTTCTTC.

Points on this clone: No conserved phenylalanine or tryptophan is present at the end of the CDR3, so a read error is the likely explanation. No DNA is shown, since the ends of the CDR3 on it are uncertain; the CDR3 is the one TCRdb lists. This chain connects TRBV29-1 to TRBJ1-2; no check of the table's D call, TRBD1, against the DNA was made. Germline V CDR1 and CDR2: SQVTM, ANQGSEA. The CDR3 spans 11 residues, counting both ends. The CDR3: CSVGEQGAGPV.

The genes are TRBV5-4 and TRBJ2-5; 10 bases are shared with TRBD2. This CDR3 has 16 amino acids. CDR1 SGHNT and CDR2 YYREEE come from the germline V gene (reference sequence). Trimming cost V 7 bases and J 5 bases; bases outside gene matches: 14. This CDR3 is CASGPAGGYLPETQYF. In nucleotides, the CDR3 is TGTGCCAGCGGCCCAGCGGGGGGGTATCTCCCGGAGACCCAGTACTTC.

This chain uses TRBV10-3 with TRBJ1-1, with a possible D match to TRBD1 (5 bases). Trimming left V 0 bases short and J 7 bases short, with 9 bases between. This CDR3 is 13 amino acids long. Germline V gene lookup returns CDR1 ENHRY and CDR2 SYGVKD. As DNA, the CDR3 is TGTGCCATCAGTGAGTCGGGGGGAGTTGAAGCTTTCTTT. Its protein product is CAISESGGVEAFF.